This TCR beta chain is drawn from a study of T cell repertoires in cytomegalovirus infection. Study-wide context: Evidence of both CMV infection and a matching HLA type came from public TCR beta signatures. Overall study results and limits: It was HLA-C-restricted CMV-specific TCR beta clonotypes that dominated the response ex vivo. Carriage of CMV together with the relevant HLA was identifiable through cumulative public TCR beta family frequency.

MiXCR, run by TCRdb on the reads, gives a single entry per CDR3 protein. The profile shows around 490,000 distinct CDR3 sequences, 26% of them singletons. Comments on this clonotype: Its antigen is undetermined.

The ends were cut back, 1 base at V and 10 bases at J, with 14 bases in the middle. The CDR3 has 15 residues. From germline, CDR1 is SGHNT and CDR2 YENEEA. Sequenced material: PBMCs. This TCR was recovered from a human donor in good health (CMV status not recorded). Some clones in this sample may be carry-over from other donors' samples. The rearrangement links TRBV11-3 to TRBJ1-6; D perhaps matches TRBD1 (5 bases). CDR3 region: CASSLVGQGTSPLHF. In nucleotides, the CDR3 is TGTGCCAGCAGCTTAGTCGGGCAGGGCACCTCACCCCTCCACTTT.